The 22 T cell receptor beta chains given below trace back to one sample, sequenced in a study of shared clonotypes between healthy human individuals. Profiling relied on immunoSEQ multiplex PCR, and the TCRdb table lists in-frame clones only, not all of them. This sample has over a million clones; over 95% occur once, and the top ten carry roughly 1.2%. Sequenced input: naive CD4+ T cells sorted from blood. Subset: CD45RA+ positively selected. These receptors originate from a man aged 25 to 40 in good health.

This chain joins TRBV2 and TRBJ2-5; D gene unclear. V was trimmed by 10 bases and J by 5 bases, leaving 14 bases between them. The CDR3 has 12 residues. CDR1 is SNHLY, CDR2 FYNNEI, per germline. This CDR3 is CAIGSGVETQYF. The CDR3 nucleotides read TGTGCCATCGGCTCAGGAGTTGAGACCCAGTACTTC.

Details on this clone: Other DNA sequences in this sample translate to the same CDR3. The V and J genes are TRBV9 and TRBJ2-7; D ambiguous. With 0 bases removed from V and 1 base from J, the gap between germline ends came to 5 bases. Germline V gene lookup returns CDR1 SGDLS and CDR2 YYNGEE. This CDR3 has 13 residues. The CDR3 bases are TGTGCCAGCAGCGTAGGGGTGTCCTACGAGCAGTACTTC. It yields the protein CASSVGVSYEQYF.

The DNA for the CDR3 is TGTGCCAGCTCAAGGACGGGACCCCCGGCGGATGAGCAGTTCTTC. It encodes CASSRTGPPADEQFF. The genes are TRBV18 and TRBJ2-1; D is tentatively TRBD1 or TRBD2 (5 bases each). CDR1 and CDR2 (germline): KGHSH, LQKENI. This CDR3 is built from 15 residues. V lost 5 bases and J 8 bases, leaving 19 bases between the germline ends.

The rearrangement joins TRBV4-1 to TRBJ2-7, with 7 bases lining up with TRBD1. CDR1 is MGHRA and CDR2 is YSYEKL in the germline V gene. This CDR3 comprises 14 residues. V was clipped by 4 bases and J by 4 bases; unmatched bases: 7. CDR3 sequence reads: CASSRSTGEYEQYF. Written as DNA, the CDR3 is TGCGCCAGCAGCCGGAGTACAGGGGAATACGAGCAGTACTTC.

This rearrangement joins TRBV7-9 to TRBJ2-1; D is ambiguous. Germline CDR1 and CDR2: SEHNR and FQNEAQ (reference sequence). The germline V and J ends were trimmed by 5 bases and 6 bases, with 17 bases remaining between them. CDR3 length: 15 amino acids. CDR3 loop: CASSTFRVRLNEQFF. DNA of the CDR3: TGTGCCAGCAGCACCTTTAGGGTCCGCCTCAATGAGCAGTTCTTC. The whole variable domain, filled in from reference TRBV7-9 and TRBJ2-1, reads DTGVSQNPRHKITKRGQNVTFRCDPISEHNRLYWYRQTLGQGPEFLTYFQNEAQLEKSRLLSDRFSAERPKGSFSTLEIQRTEQGDSAMYLCASSTFRVRLNEQFFGPGTRLTVL.

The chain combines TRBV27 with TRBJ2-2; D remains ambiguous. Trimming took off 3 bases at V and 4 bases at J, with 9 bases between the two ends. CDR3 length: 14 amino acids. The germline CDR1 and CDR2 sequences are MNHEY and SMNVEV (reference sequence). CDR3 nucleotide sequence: TGTGCCAGCAGTTTTTGGGGTCCCACCGGGGAGCTGTTTTTT. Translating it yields CASSFWGPTGELFF.

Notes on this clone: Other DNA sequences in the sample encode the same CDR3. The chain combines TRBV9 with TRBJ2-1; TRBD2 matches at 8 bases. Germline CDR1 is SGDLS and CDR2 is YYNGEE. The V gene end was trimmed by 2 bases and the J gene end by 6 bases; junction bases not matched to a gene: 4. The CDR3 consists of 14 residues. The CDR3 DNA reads TGTGCCAGCAGCGTCAGCGGGAGCCGCAATGAGCAGTTCTTC. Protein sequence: CASSVSGSRNEQFF.

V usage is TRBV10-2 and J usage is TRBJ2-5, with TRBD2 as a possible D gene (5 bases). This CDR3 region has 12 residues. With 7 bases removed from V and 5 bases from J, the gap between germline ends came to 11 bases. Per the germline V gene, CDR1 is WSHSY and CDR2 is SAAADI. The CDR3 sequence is CASTPSWETQYF. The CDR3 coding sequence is TGCGCCAGCACGCCTAGCTGGGAGACCCAGTACTTC.

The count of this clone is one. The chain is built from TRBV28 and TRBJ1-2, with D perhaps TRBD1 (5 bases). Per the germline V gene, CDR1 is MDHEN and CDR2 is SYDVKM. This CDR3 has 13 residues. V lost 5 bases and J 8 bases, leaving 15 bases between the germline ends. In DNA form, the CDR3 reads TGTGCCAGCAGTGACGTTACCAGGGTCGGCTACACCTTC. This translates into CASSDVTRVGYTF.

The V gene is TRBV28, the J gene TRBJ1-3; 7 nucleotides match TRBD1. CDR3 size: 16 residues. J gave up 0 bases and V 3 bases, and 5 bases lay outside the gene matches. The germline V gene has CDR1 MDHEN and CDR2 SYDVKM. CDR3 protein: CASSFGTAFSGNTIYF. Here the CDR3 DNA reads TGTGCCAGCAGTTTCGGGACAGCTTTCTCTGGAAACACCATATATTTT.

The CDR3 DNA is TGTGCCAGCTCCCCCGCCCGTCTAGGGGACGAGCAGTACTTC. Translation: CASSPARLGDEQYF. The rearrangement links TRBV7-2 to TRBJ2-7; TRBD1 might be the D (5 bases). V lost 8 bases and J 5 bases, leaving 19 bases between the germline ends. CDR3 length: 14 amino acids. The germline CDR1 and CDR2 sequences are SGHTA and FQGNSA.

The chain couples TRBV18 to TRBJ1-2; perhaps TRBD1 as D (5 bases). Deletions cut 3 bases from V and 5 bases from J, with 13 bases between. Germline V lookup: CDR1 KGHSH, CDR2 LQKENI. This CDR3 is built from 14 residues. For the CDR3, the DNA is TGTGCCAGCTCACCCCTGACAGACTTTTATGGCTACACCTTC. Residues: CASSPLTDFYGYTF.

The CDR3 coding sequence is TGCGCCAGCAGTGACTCTCTAGCGGGAGCTCGCGGTGAGCAGTTCTTC. Its translation is CASSDSLAGARGEQFF. The V call is TRBV10-1, the J call TRBJ2-1; TRBD2 agrees at 10 bases. From germline, CDR1 is WNHNN and CDR2 SYGVQD (reference sequence). This CDR3 region has 16 residues. V lost 3 bases, J lost 9 bases, and 11 bases stayed unmatched.

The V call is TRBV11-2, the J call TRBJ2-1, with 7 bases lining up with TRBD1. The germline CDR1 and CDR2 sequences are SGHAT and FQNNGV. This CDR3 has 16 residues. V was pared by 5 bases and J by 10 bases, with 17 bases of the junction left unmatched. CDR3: CASSRRTGPPRGEQFF. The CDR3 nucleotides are TGTGCCAGCAGCAGACGGACAGGTCCCCCCCGGGGCGAGCAGTTCTTC.

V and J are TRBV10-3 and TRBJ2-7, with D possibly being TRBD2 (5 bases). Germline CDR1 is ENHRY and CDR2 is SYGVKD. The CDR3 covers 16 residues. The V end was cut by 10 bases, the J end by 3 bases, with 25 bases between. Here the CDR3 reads CATWNSSLSGFYEQYF. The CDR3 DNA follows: TGTGCCACCTGGAATTCGAGCCTATCGGGATTCTACGAGCAGTACTTC.

The CDR3 protein is CASSFDRGKAFF. The DNA for the CDR3 is TGTGCCAGCAGCTTCGACAGGGGAAAAGCTTTCTTT. This chain joins TRBV7-2 and TRBJ1-1; 8 nucleotides line up with TRBD1. The CDR3 spans 12 residues. V gave up 3 bases and J gave up 9 bases; unmatched junction bases: 3. Looked up from germline, CDR1 is SGHTA and CDR2 is FQGNSA.

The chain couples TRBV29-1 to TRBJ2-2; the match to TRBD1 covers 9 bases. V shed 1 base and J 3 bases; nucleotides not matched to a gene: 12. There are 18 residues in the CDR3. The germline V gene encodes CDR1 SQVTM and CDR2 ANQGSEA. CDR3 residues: CSVEGPGQGIWDTGELFF. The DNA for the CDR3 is TGCAGCGTTGAAGGGCCGGGACAGGGTATTTGGGACACCGGGGAGCTGTTTTTT.

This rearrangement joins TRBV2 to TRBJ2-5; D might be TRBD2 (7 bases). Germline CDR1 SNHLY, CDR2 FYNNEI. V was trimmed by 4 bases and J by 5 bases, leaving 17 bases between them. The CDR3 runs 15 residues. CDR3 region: CASSGLRGRGETQYF. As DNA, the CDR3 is TGTGCCAGCAGTGGCCTGAGGGGGAGGGGTGAGACCCAGTACTTC. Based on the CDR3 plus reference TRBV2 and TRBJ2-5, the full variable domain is EPEVTQTPSHQVTQMGQEVILRCVPISNHLYFYWYRQILGQKVEFLVSFYNNEISEKSEIFDDQFSVERPDGSNFTLKIRSTKLEDSAMYFCASSGLRGRGETQYFGPGTRLLVL.

CDR3 nucleotides: TGCGCCAGCAGCTCAGCGGGAGCGACAGATACGCAGTATTTT. Translating it yields CASSSAGATDTQYF. The J gene is TRBJ2-3, the V gene TRBV5-1; TRBD2 aligns across 8 bases. In germline, CDR1 is SGHRS, CDR2 YFSETQ. The V and J ends lost 3 bases and 3 bases, in that order; junction bases with no gene match: 3. This CDR3 comprises 14 residues.

The CDR3 DNA follows: TGCGCCAGCAGCTTGGCCGGGGGGGACAATCAGCCCCAGCATTTT. It yields the protein CASSLAGGDNQPQHF. The J gene is TRBJ1-5, the V gene TRBV5-1; D is possibly TRBD1 (5 bases). Germline loops: CDR1 SGHRS, CDR2 YFSETQ. This CDR3 spans 15 amino acids. The V end lost 0 bases, the J end lost 3 bases, and 10 bases lay between the germline ends.

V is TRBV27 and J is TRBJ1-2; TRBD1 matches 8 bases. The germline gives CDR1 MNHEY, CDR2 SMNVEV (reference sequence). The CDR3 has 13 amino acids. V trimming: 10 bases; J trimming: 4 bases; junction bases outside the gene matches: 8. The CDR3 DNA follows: TGTGCCACCCCGGGACAGGTCGTCTATGGCTACACCTTC. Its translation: CATPGQVVYGYTF.

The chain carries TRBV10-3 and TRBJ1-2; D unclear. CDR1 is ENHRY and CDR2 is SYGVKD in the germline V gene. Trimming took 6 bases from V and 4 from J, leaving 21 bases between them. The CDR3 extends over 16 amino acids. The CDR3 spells CAIRPPGQRAGYGYTF. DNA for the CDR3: TGTGCCATCAGGCCCCCCGGTCAGAGGGCGGGCTATGGCTACACCTTC.